Listed below are T cell receptor beta chains from one sample, sequenced in a study of T cell repertoires in cytomegalovirus infection. MiXCR was run by TCRdb on the reads, yielding one entry per CDR3 protein. The sample shows some 800,000 distinct CDR3 sequences, around a third of them seen only once. Antigen specificity for these receptors is unknown. The sequencing here drew on cultured CD8+ T cells from PBMCs, taken from culture after CMV antigen stimulation. Every receptor here comes from a human donor in good health (CMV status not recorded). Some clones in this sample may be carry-over from other donors' samples. CDR3s include the opening cysteine and the closing phenylalanine or tryptophan. A D gene is named only where the DNA matches it firmly. Size is stated for part of the rows, as once, few or many counts, or as a class when the clone is expanded.

abundance	v_gene	len	d_gene	j_gene	CDR3nt	CDR3aa
NA	TRBV24-1	13	NA	TRBJ2-2	TGTGCCACCGGGTCCCCCCACACCGGGGAGCTGTTTTTT	CATGSPHTGELFF
NA	TRBV4-1	13	NA	TRBJ1-4	TGCGCCAGCAGCGGAGGAGGGTTTGAAAAACTGTTTTTT	CASSGGGFEKLFF
few	TRBV4-1	21	TRBD2	TRBJ2-5	TGCGCCAGCAGCCACCCCCAACATGGACCTAGCGGGGATTTGGAGGGGGAGACCCAGTACTTC	CASSHPQHGPSGDLEGETQYF
NA	TRBV10-2	12	NA	TRBJ2-7	TGCGCCAGCAGAGGGATGGCGGAAGTGCAGTACTTC	CASRGMAEVQYF
NA	TRBV12-5	16	NA	TRBJ1-4	TGTGCTAGTGGTTTGTTACCGACAAGGAATAATGAAAAACTGTTTTTT	CASGLLPTRNNEKLFF
NA	TRBV5-1	19	TRBD1	TRBJ2-4	TGCGCCAGCAGCCAATCAACACGAGGGACAGGGGGGCCCCAAAACATTCAGTACTTC	CASSQSTRGTGGPQNIQYF
NA	TRBV29-1	15	NA	TRBJ2-2	TGCAGCGTTAAAGACCAGACAGACGTCACCGGGGAGCTGTTTTTT	CSVKDQTDVTGELFF
NA	TRBV4-1	15	NA	TRBJ2-1	TGCGCCAGCAAGCCCGTATCAGGGGTGAGGGATGAGCAGTTCTTC	CASKPVSGVRDEQFF
NA	TRBV6-1	15	TRBD1	TRBJ1-2	TGTGCCAGCAGTGAAGTACCAAGGGGGCCCTATGGCTACACCTTC	CASSEVPRGPYGYTF
NA	TRBV7-9	11	NA	TRBJ2-7	TGTGCCAGCAGGAGGAGATTCGAGCAGTACTTC	CASRRRFEQYF
NA	TRBV4-2	19	TRBD2	TRBJ2-5	TGTGCCAGCAGCCCTTATCCTGGACTAGCGGGGGGAAGGGAGGAGACCCAGTACTTC	CASSPYPGLAGGREETQYF
few	TRBV6-2/TRBV6-3	17	NA	TRBJ2-6	TGTGCCAGCAGTTACTCCACGTGGTCCTCTGGGGCCAACGTCCTGACTTTC	CASSYSTWSSGANVLTF
many	TRBV7-2	17	NA	TRBJ2-3	TGTGCCAGCAGCTTAAGCCGGCTACAGGGAATCACAGATACGCAGTATTTT	CASSLSRLQGITDTQYF
NA	TRBV7-6	17	TRBD1	TRBJ2-5	TGTGCCAGCAGCTTAGTGGACAGGGCCAACTTCCAAGAGACCCAGTACTTC	CASSLVDRANFQETQYF
NA	TRBV7-4	17	TRBD1	TRBJ2-1	TGTGCCAGCAGTTTCGGGACAGGGGAAAGGCCCTACAATGAGCAGTTCTTC	CASSFGTGERPYNEQFF
NA	TRBV6-4	15	TRBD2	TRBJ2-1	TGTGCCAGCAGTGACGGACTAGCGGGGGGCAATGAGCAGTTCTTC	CASSDGLAGGNEQFF
NA	TRBV4-3	19	TRBD2	TRBJ2-3	TGCGCCAGCAGCCAAGGTTCGGCTAGCGGGGGGGCCTCAGCAGATACGCAGTATTTT	CASSQGSASGGASADTQYF
NA	TRBV4-1	16	NA	TRBJ1-5	TGCGCCAGCAGCCAAGAGTGGCTGGGACGCGATCAGCCCCAGCATTTT	CASSQEWLGRDQPQHF
NA	TRBV7-9	17	TRBD1	TRBJ2-4	TGTGCCAGCAGCTTAGTCAGGGGGTCCGTTGCAATTGACATTCAGTACTTC	CASSLVRGSVAIDIQYF
few	TRBV6-5	14	TRBD1	TRBJ1-2	TGTGCCAGCAGTTGGACAGGGGCCCTTGGTGGCTACACCTTC	CASSWTGALGGYTF
many	TRBV18	15	TRBD1	TRBJ2-1	TGTGCCAGCTCACCCGCCGGGACAGGGGTCAATGAGCAGTTCTTC	CASSPAGTGVNEQFF
NA	TRBV7-3	19	TRBD1	TRBJ2-6	TGTGCCAGCAGCCCCCGCGGGGACAGGGAGGGCTCTGGGGCCAACGTCCTGACTTTC	CASSPRGDREGSGANVLTF
few	TRBV2	18	TRBD2	TRBJ2-3	TGTGCCAGCAGCCAAGTGGTAGCGGGGGGATCTCTCACAGATACGCAGTATTTT	CASSQVVAGGSLTDTQYF
few	TRBV5-5	14	NA	TRBJ1-1	TGTGCCAGCAGCTTGGCCGTGAGGGGGACTGAAGCTTTCTTT	CASSLAVRGTEAFF
NA	TRBV7-9	15	TRBD1	TRBJ2-7	TGTGCCAGCAGCACGGACAGGGGTCCTCGGGAGGAGCAGTACTTC	CASSTDRGPREEQYF
NA	TRBV5-4	13	NA	TRBJ1-5	TGTGCCAGCAGCCCGGGCCCTCAGATACCCCAGCATTTT	CASSPGPQIPQHF
NA	TRBV19	16	TRBD1	TRBJ2-4	TGTGCCAGTAGTATAGCTTATTGGACAGGGGAGAACATTCAGTACTTC	CASSIAYWTGENIQYF
many	TRBV7-2	12	NA	TRBJ1-1	TGTGCCAGCAGCTTAGTTATGGGAGAAGCTTTCTTT	CASSLVMGEAFF
NA	TRBV7-6	13	TRBD1	TRBJ2-7	TGTGCCAGCAGCACGGGACAGCCCTACGAGCAGTACTTC	CASSTGQPYEQYF
once	TRBV12-5	17	NA	TRBJ1-3	TGTGCTAGTGGTTTGGTTAGGGAAGGAGCTTCTGGAAACACCATATATTTT	CASGLVREGASGNTIYF
NA	TRBV19	15	TRBD1	TRBJ2-5	TGTGCCAGTAGTACAACCGGGACAGCATACGAGACCCAGTACTTC	CASSTTGTAYETQYF
few	TRBV7-9	18	TRBD2	TRBJ2-5	TGTGCCAGCAGCGTCCCCCGGGAGGAGCGGGGGCCGGTAGAGACCCAGTACTTC	CASSVPREERGPVETQYF
once	TRBV19	12	NA	TRBJ1-2	TGTGCCAGTGAAACGGGGGCGGGAGGCTACACCTTC	CASETGAGGYTF
few	TRBV7-8	14	NA	TRBJ1-5	TGTGCCAGCAGCTTAGGGTCAGGAAAGCAGCCCCAGCATTTT	CASSLGSGKQPQHF
NA	TRBV7-6	15	NA	TRBJ1-4	TGTGCCAGCAGCCATAACGGCCTCGGGGGAGAAAAACTGTTTTTT	CASSHNGLGGEKLFF
NA	TRBV27	18	TRBD1	TRBJ2-2	TGTGCCAGCACCCTAGGGGCGGGGACAGGGGTTTTGTCCGAGGAGCTGTTTTTT	CASTLGAGTGVLSEELFF
NA	TRBV12-3/TRBV12-4	16	NA	TRBJ2-1	TGTGCCAGCAGCCCCAGTTGGGACGTAATACACAATGAGCAGTTCTTC	CASSPSWDVIHNEQFF
few	TRBV14	16	NA	TRBJ1-2	TGTGCCAGCAGCCGGCCTGGGCAGGGTGACAACTATGGCTACACCTTC	CASSRPGQGDNYGYTF
NA	TRBV5-1	15	TRBD1	TRBJ1-2	TGCGCCAGTTACGGACAGGCCGATCTGGGCTATGGCTACACCTTC	CASYGQADLGYGYTF
NA	TRBV2	12	NA	TRBJ2-1	TGTGCCACCCGGGACGCGAACAATGAGCAGTTCTTC	CATRDANNEQFF
NA	TRBV3-1	14	NA	TRBJ1-4	TGTGCCAGCAGCCAAATCCAGGGTGAGGAAAAACTGTTTTTT	CASSQIQGEEKLFF
NA	TRBV19	14	NA	TRBJ1-5	TGTGCCAGTAGTATAGTTACGGAAAATCAGCCCCAGCATTTT	CASSIVTENQPQHF
few	TRBV28	15	NA	TRBJ1-3	TGTGCCAGCAGTTTAGACTACAACTCTGGAAACACCATATATTTT	CASSLDYNSGNTIYF
few	TRBV7-8	12	NA	TRBJ2-7	TGTGCCGCCGGACAAGGGTCCTACGAGCAGTACTTC	CAAGQGSYEQYF
NA	TRBV12-3/TRBV12-4	13	NA	TRBJ1-5	TGTGCCAGCAGCCCAGGGTTAGGGCAGCCCCAGCATTTT	CASSPGLGQPQHF
NA	TRBV7-9	15	NA	TRBJ2-7	TGTGCCAGCAGCAGCGCCGGGACACTAGGCTACGAGCAGTACTTC	CASSSAGTLGYEQYF
NA	TRBV12-3/TRBV12-4	14	NA	TRBJ2-2	TGTGCCAGCAGTTCTCCCCTGAACACCGGGGAGCTGTTTTTT	CASSSPLNTGELFF